The TCR beta chain described here comes from a study of blood T cell repertoires in COVID-19. Across the study: Samples representing acute and convalescent COVID-19 were sourced from the United States, Italy and Spain.

J was trimmed by 4 bases and V by 0 bases; bases with no gene match: 1. The CDR3 is 14 amino acids. CDR1 is ENHRY, CDR2 SYGVKD, per germline. Original analysis: Quantification of nucleated cells was approximated via reference gene primer amplification. Sequencing used immunoSEQ multiplex PCR; TCRdb keeps in-frame clones, though not all of them. The V and J calls and clone size were taken over from that table, and D and trimming were inferred from the DNA. The repertoire consists of tens of thousands of clones, with roughly 82% occurring once and the leading ten covering 6% to 7.5%. The sample comprised peripheral blood. This receptor was taken from a man aged 45-65 years with active or convalescent COVID-19. The chain combines TRBV10-3 with TRBJ2-3; 7 bases are shared with TRBD1. CDR3 sequence (DNA): TGTGCCATCAGTGAGTCGGGACAGTCAGATACGCAGTATTTT. It is translated as CAISESGQSDTQYF.